Presented here are 30 T cell receptor beta chains from one specimen sequenced in a study of vaccination effects on CD4 cells after COVID-19. Their recognized antigens are unknown. Between days 9 and 10 of culture, CD4+ T cells were separated out. Data came from immunoSEQ multiplex PCR; TCRdb stores just in-frame clones and leaves some out. The repertoire holds some 50,000 clones, around 63% seen once, with 4.5% to 6% in the top ten. The sample here was CD4+ T cells from PBMCs cultured without peptide, taken before COVID-19 vaccination. These receptors were taken from a human donor who received a COVID-19 vaccine.

The chain couples TRBV19 to TRBJ2-1, with D possibly TRBD1 on 6 matching bases. In germline, CDR1 is LNHDA, CDR2 SQIVND (reference sequence). This CDR3 spans 15 amino acids. V was trimmed by 2 bases and J by 8 bases, leaving 16 bases between them. The CDR3 DNA sequence: TGTGCCAGTAGTATATCCGCACGGAAGGGGGATGAGCAGTTCTTC. This codes for CASSISARKGDEQFF.

This clone was detected once. V and J are TRBV28 and TRBJ2-3; no clear D gene. Germline assignment: CDR1 MDHEN and CDR2 SYDVKM. V lost 7 bases, J lost 0 bases, and 8 bases lay in between. The CDR3 runs 13 residues. The CDR3 reads CASKAGSTDTQYF. The CDR3 DNA reads as TGTGCCAGCAAAGCAGGCAGCACAGATACGCAGTATTTT.

This clone was observed a few times. At one end, the junction sequence differs from germline, possibly due to a read error. The V call is TRBV4-1, the J call TRBJ2-1, with D possibly being TRBD1 or TRBD2 (5 bases each). The CDR3 is made up of 14 amino acids. The germline CDR1 and CDR2 sequences are MGHRA and YSYEKL. The chain's CDR3 is CASSQGVRGVEEFF. The CDR3 nucleotides read TGCGCCAGCAGCCAAGGAGTGAGGGGAGTTGAGGAGTTCTTC.

This clone showed up just a few times. The chain links TRBV7-2 to TRBJ1-5; 9 bases align to TRBD1. The CDR3 is 16 residues long. The germline CDR1 and CDR2 sequences are SGHTA and FQGNSA. Trimming took 0 bases from V and 5 from J; bases not matched to a gene: 5. CDR3 DNA: TGTGCCAGCAGCTTAGCTCTGGGACAGGGTGATCAGCCCCAGCATTTT. Translated: CASSLALGQGDQPQHF. Full variable domain (outside the CDR3, taken from reference TRBV7-2 and TRBJ1-5): GAGVSQSPSNKVTEKGKDVELRCDPISGHTALYWYRQSLGQGLEFLIYFQGNSAPDKSGLPSDRFSAERTGGSVSTLTIQRTQQEDSAVYLCASSLALGQGDQPQHFGDGTRLSIL.

The chain carries TRBV7-2 and TRBJ1-2; the D gene is possibly TRBD1 (6 bases). This CDR3 contains 14 residues. Germline-derived CDR1 and CDR2 are SGHTA and FQGNSA. V lost 3 bases to trimming and J lost 8 bases, with 16 bases between them. The CDR3 sequence is CASSFQGGDWGYTF. The CDR3 bases are TGTGCCAGCAGCTTCCAAGGGGGGGACTGGGGCTACACCTTC.

This clone was observed a few times. The rearrangement uses TRBV6-6 and TRBJ1-1, with 7 bases aligning to TRBD1. V gave up 6 bases and J gave up 4 bases; unmatched junction bases: 8. The V gene's germline CDR1 is MNHNY and CDR2 SVGAGI (reference sequence). The CDR3 runs to 14 residues. The CDR3 DNA reads as TGTGCCAGCAGCTACAGGGGAAAAAGCACTGAAGCTTTCTTT. Its translation is CASSYRGKSTEAFF.

The DNA of the CDR3 is TGTGCCAGCTCACCAGCTAGTAGCAATCAGCCCCAGCATTTT. Its protein is CASSPASSNQPQHF. The J gene is TRBJ1-5, the V gene TRBV18; D remains unclear. The CDR3 runs 14 residues. Trimming pared 2 bases from V and 0 bases from J, leaving 5 bases between. The V gene's germline CDR1 is KGHSH and CDR2 LQKENI.

This clone was picked up a small number of times. The chain combines TRBV27 with TRBJ2-7, with D tentatively TRBD2 (6 bases). The germline V and J ends were trimmed by 6 bases and 2 bases, with 11 bases remaining between them. The CDR3 runs 13 residues. Germline lookup yields CDR1 MNHEY and CDR2 SMNVEV (reference sequence). CDR3 sequence reads: CASSRDLAYEQYF. Written as DNA, the CDR3 is TGTGCCAGCAGCCGGGACTTAGCCTACGAGCAGTACTTC.

This clone showed up just once. The chain is built from TRBV4-2 and TRBJ2-2; 12 nucleotides align to TRBD2. The CDR3 has 18 residues. The V and J ends lost 3 bases and 1 base, in that order; junction bases with no gene match: 6. Germline V gene data show CDR1 as LGHNA and CDR2 as YNFKEQ. The CDR3 coding sequence is TGTGCCAGCAGCCAGCCCCTACTAGCGGGAGGGAACACCGGGGAGCTGTTTTTT. This codes for CASSQPLLAGGNTGELFF.

The chain recombines TRBV2 with TRBJ1-2; 9 nucleotides align to TRBD1. The CDR3 is 14 amino acids. V was clipped by 10 bases and J by 3 bases; unmatched bases: 9. The germline V gene encodes CDR1 SNHLY and CDR2 FYNNEI. CDR3 residues: CAMQKTGGDYGYTF. The CDR3 nucleotides are TGTGCCATGCAGAAGACAGGGGGGGACTATGGCTACACCTTC.

This chain connects TRBV4-3 to TRBJ1-2; weak D call: TRBD1 (6 bases). CDR3 length: 17 amino acids. Germline V lookup: CDR1 LGHNA, CDR2 YSLEER. V gave up 0 bases and J gave up 2 bases, with 16 bases separating them. The CDR3 nucleotides read TGCGCCAGCAGCCAAGATTATTTAGGGGGAACCAACTATGGCTACACCTTC. It codes for CASSQDYLGGTNYGYTF.

Only one count was recorded for this clone. The chain recombines TRBV27 with TRBJ1-2; 10 nucleotides line up with TRBD1. Per germline, CDR1 MNHEY and CDR2 SMNVEV (reference sequence). Trimming took 6 bases from V and 1 from J; bases not matched to a gene: 8. The CDR3 extends over 16 amino acids. The CDR3 protein is CASRITGQGYNYGYTF. The DNA of the CDR3 is TGTGCCAGCAGAATAACGGGACAGGGGTATAACTATGGCTACACCTTC.

The chain couples TRBV4-3 to TRBJ1-6; 7 bases match TRBD1. There are 14 residues in the CDR3. Germline V gene lookup returns CDR1 LGHNA and CDR2 YSLEER. With V trimmed by 4 bases and J by 10 bases, 7 bases remained unmatched. CDR3 region: CASSPNRGESPLHF. Written as DNA, the CDR3 is TGCGCCAGCAGCCCAAACAGGGGAGAATCACCCCTCCACTTT.

This clone has just one count. J is TRBJ1-2 and V is TRBV30; D remains ambiguous. The CDR3 spans 10 residues. Germline V gene lookup returns CDR1 GTSNPN and CDR2 SVGIG (reference sequence). V was pared by 5 bases and J by 4 bases, with 5 bases between. The DNA of the CDR3 is TGTGCCTGGTTGGGCTATGGCTACACCTTC. Translating it yields CAWLGYGYTF. Together with reference TRBV30 and TRBJ1-2, the CDR3 gives the full variable domain: SQTIHQWPATLVQPVGSPLSLECTVEGTSNPNLYWYRQAAGRGLQLLFYSVGIGQISSEVPQNLSASRPQDRQFILSSKKLLLSDSGFYLCAWLGYGYTFGSGTRLTVV.

V gene TRBV3-1 (or the pseudogene TRBV3-2) combines with J gene TRBJ2-2; no definite D call. The germline V gene encodes CDR1 LGHDT and CDR2 YNNKEL (reference sequence). V lost 6 bases to trimming and J lost 1 base, with 3 bases between them. The CDR3 runs 12 residues. CDR3 nucleotides: TGTGCCAGCAGACAGAACACCGGGGAGCTGTTTTTT. Translated: CASRQNTGELFF.

The chain carries TRBV5-4 and TRBJ2-6; D gene ambiguous. CDR3 length equals 15 residues. The germline gives CDR1 SGHNT, CDR2 YYREEE (reference sequence). V lost 0 bases, J lost 2 bases, and 6 bases lay in between. For the CDR3, the DNA is TGTGCCAGCAGCTTGGGACCTCCTGGGGCCAACGTCCTGACTTTC. As protein: CASSLGPPGANVLTF.

This chain joins TRBV2 and TRBJ2-5; TRBD2 agrees at 11 bases. J was trimmed by 5 bases and V by 6 bases; bases with no gene match: 8. Germline-derived CDR1 and CDR2 are SNHLY and FYNNEI. This CDR3 contains 15 residues. Written as DNA, the CDR3 is TGTGCCAGCAGCCGTAGCGGGGGGGCCTGGGAGACCCAGTACTTC. Translating gives CASSRSGGAWETQYF.

The chain is built from TRBV6-1 and TRBJ1-5, with D tentatively TRBD1 (5 bases). The CDR3 sequence is 15 residues long. The germline CDR1 and CDR2 sequences are MNHNS and SASEGT. Trimming cost V 1 base and J 0 bases, with 7 bases left between them. The DNA of the CDR3 is TGTGCCAGCAGTGAAGGGGGACCTAGCAATCAGCCCCAGCATTTT. This encodes CASSEGGPSNQPQHF.

The J gene is TRBJ1-5, the V gene TRBV6-2 or TRBV6-3; D is undetermined. Germline CDR1 reads MNHEY; CDR2 reads SVGEGT. This CDR3 is 14 amino acids long. V lost 6 bases and J 2 bases, leaving 11 bases between the germline ends. For the CDR3, the DNA is TGTGCCAGCAGCCACGGGAAGGGCAATCAGCCCCAGCATTTT. This sequence encodes CASSHGKGNQPQHF.

The chain has TRBV4-2 and TRBJ2-7; D may be TRBD2 (5 bases). Germline values: CDR1 LGHNA, CDR2 YNFKEQ. The CDR3 has 14 residues. Trimming removed 0 bases at V and 2 bases at J, with 8 bases between. CDR3 region: CASSQEPGAYEQYF. The DNA of the CDR3 is TGTGCCAGCAGCCAAGAACCCGGGGCCTACGAGCAGTACTTC.

CDR3 bases: TGTGCCAGCAGTTGGTGGGACAGGGAAGCTTTCTTT. The encoded protein is CASSWWDREAFF. The chain links TRBV28 to TRBJ1-1; 8 bases align to TRBD1. The CDR3 loop spans 12 amino acids. From germline, CDR1 is MDHEN and CDR2 SYDVKM. After removal of 4 bases from V and 8 bases from J, the junction contained 3 bases not matched to a gene.

This clone was counted between two and nine times. The genes are TRBV7-3 and TRBJ1-1, with D perhaps matching TRBD1 (5 bases). V lost 2 bases and J lost 3, with 10 bases in between. CDR1 is SGHTA, CDR2 FQGTGA, per germline. This CDR3 region has 14 residues. CDR3 nucleotide sequence: TGTGCCAGCAGCTTAGTCGGGGGAGACACTGAAGCTTTCTTT. Translated, it gives CASSLVGGDTEAFF.

The V gene is TRBV5-1, the J gene TRBJ2-1, with D perhaps assigned TRBD1 or TRBD2 (5 bases each). The CDR3 runs to 16 residues. The germline V gene encodes CDR1 SGHRS and CDR2 YFSETQ. V lost 0 bases to trimming and J lost 4 bases, with 14 bases between them. CDR3 in DNA: TGCGCCAGCAGCTTGGCCGGGGCTCTGCGGTACAATGAGCAGTTCTTC. Its protein is CASSLAGALRYNEQFF.

The chain has TRBV6-1 and TRBJ1-2; 7 bases line up with TRBD1. The CDR3 contains 15 residues. Trimming at V came to 0 bases and at J to 5 bases, leaving 6 bases not matched to a gene. Germline CDR1 reads MNHNS; CDR2 reads SASEGT. The CDR3 is CASSEALRTGYGYTF. The CDR3 nucleotides are TGTGCCAGCAGTGAAGCGCTTCGGACAGGTTATGGCTACACCTTC.

V and J are TRBV9 and TRBJ2-5; D is unresolved. V lost 0 bases, J lost 3 bases, and 9 bases lay in between. CDR1 SGDLS and CDR2 YYNGEE come from the germline V gene. The CDR3 length is 14 residues. Here the CDR3 DNA reads TGTGCCAGCAGCGTAGGGGTGGGCGAAGAGACCCAGTACTTC. This codes for CASSVGVGEETQYF. Full variable domain (missing parts from reference TRBV9 and TRBJ2-5): DSGVTQTPKHLITATGQRVTLRCSPRSGDLSVYWYQQSLDQGLQFLIQYYNGEERAKGNILERFSAQQFPDLHSELNLSSLELGDSALYFCASSVGVGEETQYFGPGTRLLVL.

V and J are TRBV21-1 and TRBJ2-1; the table's TRBD1 call for D was not verified on the DNA. TRBV21-1 has pseudogene status. CDR3 size: 23 residues. The CDR3 loop reads CAGSKKSAFLTGARVGSYNEQFF. CDR3 nucleotides: TGTGCCGGCAGCAAAAAAAGCGCTTTTCTGACAGGCGCAAGGGTGGGGTCCTACAATGAGCAGTTCTTC.

This chain connects TRBV5-1 to TRBJ2-2, with 10 bases that match TRBD1. This CDR3 has 16 amino acids. With 4 bases clipped from V and 4 bases from J, the junction kept 7 bases outside the gene matches. Germline V gene data show CDR1 as SGHRS and CDR2 as YFSETQ. Written as DNA, the CDR3 is TGCGCCAGCAGCCCTGGACAGGGGGGAACCACCGGGGAGCTGTTTTTT. The encoded protein is CASSPGQGGTTGELFF.

The CDR3 reads CASSLDPSYTF. CDR3 sequence (DNA): TGTGCCAGCAGCTTAGATCCGAGCTACACCTTC. This chain connects TRBV7-2 to TRBJ1-2; D is uncertain. The CDR3 has 11 residues. Trimming removed 1 base at V and 9 bases at J, with 6 bases between. Germline CDR1 is SGHTA and CDR2 is FQGNSA.

The chain recombines TRBV6-2 or TRBV6-3 with TRBJ2-1; D uncertain. The germline V gene encodes CDR1 MNHEY and CDR2 SVGEGT. Trimming pared 2 bases from V and 7 bases from J, leaving 24 bases between. The CDR3 has 18 residues. The CDR3 coding sequence is TGTGCCAGCAGTTACAGGCCCGACGTTGGGCCTACGAAGAATGAGCAGTTCTTC. Protein: CASSYRPDVGPTKNEQFF.

This rearrangement joins TRBV18 to TRBJ2-7; the match to TRBD2 covers 9 bases. This CDR3 region has 15 residues. Germline lookup yields CDR1 KGHSH and CDR2 LQKENI. The V segment lost 3 bases and the J segment 2 bases; nucleotides outside the gene matches: 5. The CDR3 reads CASSPGTSLAYEQYF. CDR3 coding DNA: TGTGCCAGCTCACCCGGGACTAGCTTGGCCTACGAGCAGTACTTC.